The clone carrying this T cell receptor beta chain has just a few counts. Its antigen is not known. This specimen belongs to a study of T cell repertoires in cytomegalovirus infection. As for the study in general: Indications of both CMV infection and matching HLA type were provided by public TCR beta signatures.

TCRdb re-called the reads through MiXCR, storing one row per CDR3 protein. The data show a few hundred thousand distinct CDR3 sequences, with 9% to 9.5% seen just once and over 3.5% held by the top ten. Study conclusions and caveats: Cumulative public TCR beta family frequency identified carriers of CMV plus the relevant HLA. Clonotypes of TCR beta that were HLA-C-restricted and CMV-specific dominated the ex vivo response.

The receptor's source is a human donor in good health (CMV status not recorded). Some clones in this sample may be carry-over from other donors' samples. Input material: PBMCs.

The CDR3 region is CATSRAGGQRDTQYF. In nucleotides, the CDR3 is TGTGCCACCAGCAGAGCCGGAGGGCAAAGAGATACGCAGTATTTT. The rearrangement uses TRBV15 and TRBJ2-3, with D perhaps TRBD2 (6 bases). Germline lookup yields CDR1 LNHNV and CDR2 YYDKDF (reference sequence). The CDR3 extends over 15 amino acids. The V and J ends lost 1 base and 5 bases respectively, with 13 bases between them.